Below, 29 T cell receptor beta chains from the same sample are listed, as sequenced in a study of CD8 T cells in ankylosing spondylitis. TCRdb independently ran MiXCR on the 5' RACE reads; one entry per CDR3 protein. Here the sample spans 180,000 or so distinct CDR3 sequences, 9.5% to 13% being singletons. Source material: blood, either unsorted or a sorted T cell fraction (not recorded which). The receptors were sampled from a male donor with ankylosing spondylitis or in good health (not recorded which).

The gene calls are TRBV7-2 and TRBJ2-7; 9 bases fit TRBD2. The V gene end was trimmed by 5 bases and the J gene end by 3 bases; junction bases not matched to a gene: 5. Germline V gives CDR1 SGHTA, CDR2 FQGNSA. This CDR3 has 14 residues. The chain's CDR3 is CASSPRLADYEQYF. The CDR3 bases are TGTGCCAGCAGCCCAAGACTAGCGGACTACGAGCAGTACTTC. Using reference TRBV7-2 and TRBJ2-7 for the parts outside the CDR3, the full variable domain is GAGVSQSPSNKVTEKGKDVELRCDPISGHTALYWYRQSLGQGLEFLIYFQGNSAPDKSGLPSDRFSAERTGGSVSTLTIQRTQQEDSAVYLCASSPRLADYEQYFGPGTRLTVT.

The table lists this clonotype with many counts. V and J are TRBV2 and TRBJ1-1; the D gene is possibly TRBD1 (5 bases). The CDR3 consists of 13 residues. V was trimmed by 5 bases and J by 11 bases, leaving 18 bases between them. The V gene's germline CDR1 is SNHLY and CDR2 FYNNEI. CDR3 sequence reads: CASSKGASWGAFF. The CDR3 bases are TGTGCCAGCAGTAAAGGGGCCTCCTGGGGGGCTTTCTTT.

At least ten counts were recorded for this clonotype. This chain connects TRBV5-5 to TRBJ2-1, with TRBD2 identical over 8 bases. This CDR3 is 15 amino acids long. The ends lost 0 bases at V and 6 bases at J; junction bases unmatched: 5. The germline V gene has CDR1 SGHKS and CDR2 YYEKEE (reference sequence). CDR3 loop: CASSLDGRAFNEQFF. The DNA of the CDR3 is TGTGCCAGCAGCTTGGACGGGAGGGCCTTCAATGAGCAGTTCTTC.

This clonotype was detected only a few times. This rearrangement joins TRBV5-1 to TRBJ2-2, with 8 positions matching TRBD1. V lost 1 base and J lost 0; bases outside the gene matches: 5. Germline lookup yields CDR1 SGHRS and CDR2 YFSETQ. The CDR3 contains 17 residues. This chain's CDR3 is CASSLWGTGSNTGELFF. The CDR3 DNA is TGCGCCAGCAGCTTGTGGGGGACAGGATCGAACACCGGGGAGCTGTTTTTT. Combining the CDR3 with reference TRBV5-1 and TRBJ2-2 gives the whole variable domain KAGVTQTPRYLIKTRGQQVTLSCSPISGHRSVSWYQQTPGQGLQFLFEYFSETQRNKGNFPGRFSGRQFSNSRSEMNVSTLELGDSALYLCASSLWGTGSNTGELFFGEGSRLTVL.

Ten or more counts support this clonotype. This sequence joins TRBV5-1 and TRBJ2-2, with 10 bases matching TRBD1. There are 16 residues in the CDR3. V lost 0 bases, J lost 6 bases, and 5 bases stayed unmatched. Looked up from germline, CDR1 is SGHRS and CDR2 is YFSETQ. The CDR3 DNA reads as TGCGCCAGCAGCTTGGCCACTGGGACAGGGGCCGGGGAGCTGTTTTTT. Amino acid sequence: CASSLATGTGAGELFF.

The CDR3 here is CASNKQGNTGELFF. The CDR3 DNA reads TGTGCCAGCAACAAACAGGGGAACACCGGGGAGCTGTTTTTT. This rearrangement joins TRBV11-3 to TRBJ2-2, with TRBD1 as a possible D gene (6 bases). Germline-derived CDR1 and CDR2 are SGHNT and YENEEA. V was cut by 7 bases and J by 1 base, with 10 bases left in between. The CDR3 is made up of 14 amino acids.

This clonotype has at least ten counts. The CDR3 nucleotides read TGTGCCAGCAGTTGGGCTAGCAATGAGCAGTTCTTC. Translating gives CASSWASNEQFF. The rearrangement joins TRBV12-3 or TRBV12-4 to TRBJ2-1; D not resolved. The CDR3 consists of 12 residues. V shed 4 bases and J shed 6 bases, with 7 bases lying between them.

This clonotype was recorded many times. J is TRBJ1-2 and V is TRBV28; the D gene is possibly TRBD1 (6 bases). Germline V gene data show CDR1 as MDHEN and CDR2 as SYDVKM. The CDR3 contains 14 residues. V was cut by 3 bases and J by 4 bases, with 12 bases left in between. CDR3: CASSLQGNAYGYTF. The CDR3 bases are TGTGCCAGCAGTTTGCAGGGGAATGCCTATGGCTACACCTTC.

This clonotype turned up a few times. CDR3 residues: CAIGLVTSGGSRIQYF. In DNA form, the CDR3 reads TGTGCCATCGGGTTGGTGACTAGCGGGGGGTCCAGAATCCAGTACTTC. The chain has TRBV10-3 and TRBJ2-5; 13 nucleotides match TRBD2. The CDR3 runs to 16 residues. Germline lookup yields CDR1 ENHRY and CDR2 SYGVKD. The J segment lost 10 bases and the V segment lost 8 bases, leaving 16 bases of the junction unmatched.

V gene TRBV4-3 combines with J gene TRBJ2-1; TRBD2 aligns across 7 bases. The CDR3 spans 16 residues. Unmatched junction bases numbered 12, after V lost 4 bases and J lost 6 bases. Germline V gene lookup returns CDR1 LGHNA and CDR2 YSLEER. The CDR3 region has the DNA TGCGCCAGCAGCCCCACCCCCAGCGGGGTCTTCAATGAGCAGTTCTTC. Translating it yields CASSPTPSGVFNEQFF.

In its sample, this clonotype was seen many times. J is TRBJ1-5 and V is TRBV24-1; a possible D gene is TRBD1 (6 bases). The CDR3 length is 14 residues. Germline assignment: CDR1 KGHDR and CDR2 SFDVKD. The V gene lost 9 bases and the J gene lost 4 bases, with 15 bases spanning the gap. CDR3 DNA: TGTGCCACCTCCCCGGGGGGGCGGAATCAGCCCCAGCATTTT. This encodes CATSPGGRNQPQHF.

This clonotype was picked up many times. The genes are TRBV6-5 and TRBJ1-6; no definite D call. Between the trimmed V and J ends, which lost 0 bases and 7 bases, there was a span of 13 bases. This CDR3 contains 16 residues. Germline V gene lookup returns CDR1 MNHEY and CDR2 SVGAGI. The CDR3 DNA follows: TGTGCCAGCAGTTACTCGTGGGGAACCCCAAATTCACCCCTCCACTTT. Amino acids: CASSYSWGTPNSPLHF.

In this sample, this clonotype turned up many times. The chain couples TRBV12-3 or TRBV12-4 to TRBJ2-7, with 7 bases aligning to TRBD2. With 6 bases clipped from V and 5 bases from J, the junction kept 7 bases outside the gene matches. The CDR3 has 13 residues. The CDR3 loop is CASRMTSTNEQYF. The CDR3 DNA reads as TGTGCCAGCAGAATGACTAGCACAAACGAGCAGTACTTC.

This clonotype has more than one count but fewer than ten. This chain links TRBV20-1 with TRBJ2-1; 12 nucleotides agree with TRBD2. The CDR3 covers 16 residues. Germline CDR1 reads DFQATT; CDR2 reads SNEGSKA (reference sequence). V dropped 5 bases and J dropped 10; count of bases not matched to a gene: 15. DNA of the CDR3: TGCAGTGCTTTTTCCCGACTAGCGGGAGATTCACGGGAGCAGTTCTTC. Its protein product is CSAFSRLAGDSREQFF.

CDR3 bases: TGTGCCAGCAGCTCCGCTCCCTACGAGCAGTACTTC. Protein sequence: CASSSAPYEQYF. This chain uses TRBV7-6 with TRBJ2-7; no clear D gene. The CDR3 runs 12 residues. The germline V and J ends were trimmed by 4 bases and 2 bases, with 6 bases remaining between them. Germline assignment: CDR1 SGHVS and CDR2 FNYEAQ.

This clonotype was recorded at least ten times. The V gene is TRBV5-1, the J gene TRBJ2-2, with 12 bases that match TRBD2. With V trimmed by 4 bases and J by 3 bases, 7 bases remained unmatched. CDR3 length equals 17 residues. Germline V gene sequence: CDR1 SGHRS, CDR2 YFSETQ. Here the CDR3 DNA reads TGCGCCAGCAGCCATGGACTAGCGGGGTGGGACACCGGGGAGCTGTTTTTT. This sequence encodes CASSHGLAGWDTGELFF.

This clonotype was seen many times. This may arise from a read error, as a much more abundant clone is one base away. The gene calls are TRBV12-3 or TRBV12-4 and TRBJ1-4, with 7 bases that match TRBD1. Trimming removed 5 bases from V and 3 bases from J; junction bases left unmatched: 0. The CDR3 is 13 residues long. The CDR3 sequence is CASSTGANEKLFF. For the CDR3, the DNA is TGTGCCAGCAGTACAGGGGCTAATGAAAAACTGTTTTTT.

At least ten counts were recorded for this clonotype. The chain uses TRBV5-6 and TRBJ1-1; TRBD1 agrees at 10 bases. Germline trimming cut 4 bases from V and 4 bases from J; bases unmatched to any gene: 16. The CDR3 has 18 residues. Germline-derived CDR1 and CDR2 are SGHDT and YYEEEE. The CDR3 is CASSHAKGTGAASTEAFF. CDR3 DNA sequence: TGTGCCAGCAGCCATGCAAAGGGGACAGGGGCCGCCTCCACTGAAGCTTTCTTT.

V and J are TRBV10-3 and TRBJ1-1; a weak D match, TRBD1 (5 bases). Germline-derived CDR1 and CDR2 are ENHRY and SYGVKD. Trimming took off 6 bases at V and 4 bases at J, with 15 bases between the two ends. CDR3 size: 14 residues. The CDR3 bases are TGTGCCATCAGCCCCGCGGGGGAGACCACTGAAGCTTTCTTT. Protein product: CAISPAGETTEAFF.

This clonotype has just a few counts. The rearrangement links TRBV7-9 to TRBJ2-3, with a weak D call TRBD2 (6 bases). Per the germline V gene, CDR1 is SEHNR and CDR2 is FQNEAQ (reference sequence). V gave up 6 bases and J gave up 1 base, with 11 bases separating them. The CDR3 contains 14 residues. For the CDR3, the DNA is TGTGCCAGCAGATCCGGCGGGGGCACAGATACGCAGTATTTT. It yields the protein CASRSGGGTDTQYF.

V usage is TRBV27 and J usage is TRBJ2-3; 9 nucleotides align to TRBD1. J was trimmed by 5 bases and V by 5 bases; bases with no gene match: 5. This CDR3 is 14 amino acids long. Germline V gene lookup returns CDR1 MNHEY and CDR2 SMNVEV (reference sequence). The chain's CDR3 is CASSLNRGRDTQYF. In DNA form, the CDR3 reads TGTGCCAGCAGTCTGAACAGGGGGCGAGATACGCAGTATTTT.

A few counts support this clonotype. This rearrangement joins TRBV2 to TRBJ2-7; no reliable D call. There are 14 residues in the CDR3. CDR1 is SNHLY and CDR2 is FYNNEI in the germline V gene. The V and J ends lost 6 bases and 2 bases respectively, with 14 bases between them. CDR3 in DNA: TGTGCCAGCAGCCCCGGAAACATAGCCTACGAGCAGTACTTC. Protein sequence: CASSPGNIAYEQYF.

This clonotype has ten or more counts. J is TRBJ2-3 and V is TRBV20-1; a weak D match, TRBD1 (6 bases). CDR3 length equals 13 residues. Trimming pared 5 bases from V and 4 bases from J, leaving 13 bases between. CDR1 is DFQATT and CDR2 is SNEGSKA in the germline V gene (reference sequence). CDR3 protein: CSAPKGVSDTQYF. The DNA of the CDR3 is TGCAGTGCTCCAAAGGGGGTCTCAGATACGCAGTATTTT.

This clonotype was recorded many times. The chain links TRBV28 to TRBJ2-2; TRBD2 matches at 11 bases. Germline V lookup: CDR1 MDHEN, CDR2 SYDVKM. J was trimmed by 6 bases and V by 2 bases; bases with no gene match: 14. The CDR3 runs to 19 residues. As DNA, the CDR3 is TGTGCCAGCAGTTTAATCGGACAGTCCACTAGCGGGAGTTCCGGGGAGCTGTTTTTT. Translated: CASSLIGQSTSGSSGELFF.

This clonotype was detected ten times or more. The CDR3 nucleotides read TGTGCCAGCAGTGAATATGGGGGGAGCTCCTACGAGCAGTACTTC. Protein sequence: CASSEYGGSSYEQYF. J is TRBJ2-7 and V is TRBV25-1; D possibly corresponds to TRBD2 (6 bases). CDR3 length: 15 residues. CDR1 is MGHDK and CDR2 is SYGVNS in the germline V gene. Between the trimmed V and J ends, which lost 0 bases and 0 bases, there was a span of 9 bases.

The V and J genes are TRBV2 and TRBJ2-3; 7 bases align to TRBD1. Germline V gives CDR1 SNHLY, CDR2 FYNNEI. CDR3 length: 14 residues. With V trimmed by 6 bases and J by 1 base, 4 bases remained unmatched. CDR3 residues: CASSRQGGTDTQYF. CDR3 nucleotides: TGTGCCAGCAGCCGACAGGGCGGCACAGATACGCAGTATTTT. The whole variable domain, filled in from reference TRBV2 and TRBJ2-3, reads EPEVTQTPSHQVTQMGQEVILRCVPISNHLYFYWYRQILGQKVEFLVSFYNNEISEKSEIFDDQFSVERPDGSNFTLKIRSTKLEDSAMYFCASSRQGGTDTQYFGPGTRLTVL.

The chain uses TRBV5-1 and TRBJ1-5, with TRBD1 as a possible D gene (6 bases). Germline CDR1 and CDR2: SGHRS and YFSETQ. The CDR3 contains 15 residues. V was shortened by 4 bases and J by 0 bases, with 11 bases between the two germline ends. CDR3 amino acids: CASSLDSYSNQPQHF. DNA for the CDR3: TGCGCCAGCAGCCTGGACAGCTATAGCAATCAGCCCCAGCATTTT. The full variable domain, rest sourced from reference TRBV5-1 and TRBJ1-5, is KAGVTQTPRYLIKTRGQQVTLSCSPISGHRSVSWYQQTPGQGLQFLFEYFSETQRNKGNFPGRFSGRQFSNSRSEMNVSTLELGDSALYLCASSLDSYSNQPQHFGDGTRLSIL.

This clonotype has a count of ten or more. The V gene is TRBV20-1, the J gene TRBJ1-5, with TRBD1 as a possible D gene (6 bases). This CDR3 spans 18 amino acids. Germline CDR1 and CDR2: DFQATT and SNEGSKA (reference sequence). Trimming stripped 6 bases from V and 0 bases from J, with 24 bases between. CDR3 nucleotide sequence: TGCAGTGCGTTCAGCCTCCTCTCCGGGGGGGCTAGCAATCAGCCCCAGCATTTT. Protein sequence: CSAFSLLSGGASNQPQHF.

A few counts support this clonotype. This may be a read error, as it is one base from a much larger clone. The chain couples TRBV7-8 to TRBJ2-3, with TRBD2 as a possible D gene (5 bases). Germline V gene sequence: CDR1 SGHVS, CDR2 FQNEAQ. Trimming removed 2 bases at V and 4 bases at J, with 16 bases between. The CDR3 is made up of 16 amino acids. CDR3 in DNA: TGTGCCAGCAGCTTAATATCCCCGGGGAGCGCAGATACGCAGTATTTT. Translated: CASSLISPGSADTQYF.